The TCR beta chain described here comes from a study of blood T cell repertoires in COVID-19. For the study at large: The samples span acute and convalescent COVID-19 from the United States, Italy and Spain. T cells, B-cell-depleted T cells, or PBMCs supplied cDNA or gDNA.

In this sample, this clone turned up many times. Unmatched junction bases numbered 9, after V lost 3 bases and J lost 6 bases. Germline-derived CDR1 and CDR2 are LGHDT and YNNKEL (reference sequence). The CDR3 has 16 amino acids. Seattle participants joined during active infection and were tracked over time. Generated by immunoSEQ multiplex PCR, the TCRdb table keeps only in-frame clones and is missing some. The repertoire holds fewer than 95,000 clones, with approximately 79% as singletons. The sample taken for sequencing was peripheral blood. The clonotype originates from a man between 65 and 85 years old with COVID-19, enrolled during active disease. The chain has TRBV3-1 (or the pseudogene TRBV3-2) and TRBJ2-2, with 8 positions matching TRBD2. The CDR3 is CASSHGRAGWAGELFF. CDR3 nucleotide sequence: TGTGCCAGCAGCCACGGGAGGGCCGGTTGGGCCGGGGAGCTGTTTTTT.